Sequencing of this T cell receptor (beta chain) was carried out in a study of blood T cell repertoires in COVID-19. Study-level information: Sources were T cells, B-cell-depleted T cells, or PBMCs; the material itself was cDNA or gDNA.

The CDR3 has 12 residues. V lost 0 bases and J 9 bases, leaving 9 bases between the germline ends. Looked up from germline, CDR1 is GTSNPN and CDR2 is SVGIG (reference sequence). TCRdb's table, derived via immunoSEQ multiplex PCR, lists solely in-frame clones and lacks some. The sample yields roughly 200,000 clones, about 81% seen once. Sequenced: peripheral blood. The receptor was isolated from a woman of 80 years or more with COVID-19, enrolled during active disease. The chain couples TRBV30 to TRBJ2-1, with D unclear. The CDR3: CAWSVGTGEQFF. CDR3 coding DNA: TGTGCCTGGAGTGTAGGTACGGGTGAGCAGTTCTTC.